The 18 T cell receptor beta chains below were found in one sample sequenced in a study of blood T cells in healthy people across ages. Alongside a J-beta primer mix, a sample-barcoded 5' primer served in a second PCR lasting roughly 6 to 12 cycles. MiXCR was run by TCRdb on the 5' RACE reads, yielding one entry per CDR3 protein. The sample holds roughly 790,000 distinct CDR3 sequences, roughly two fifths seen once. The sequencing input was blood. Receptor source: a woman aged 60 to 75 in good health.

The rearrangement links TRBV14 to TRBJ2-1; D is unresolved. V gave up 0 bases and J gave up 0 bases, with 15 bases separating them. This CDR3 is built from 18 residues. Per the germline V gene, CDR1 is SGHDN and CDR2 is FVKESK. CDR3 DNA: TGTGCCAGCAGCCAAGAGTCCAGGATTCTAGGCTCCTACAATGAGCAGTTCTTC. Its translation is CASSQESRILGSYNEQFF.

The chain recombines TRBV10-3 with TRBJ1-2, with 7 bases fitting TRBD1. J lost 4 bases, V lost 6 bases, and 11 bases had no gene match. This CDR3 contains 15 residues. Germline V gene data show CDR1 as ENHRY and CDR2 as SYGVKD. The DNA of the CDR3 is TGTGCCATCAGGGGACAGCAGGTCTCAGGCTATGGCTACACCTTC. Amino acids: CAIRGQQVSGYGYTF.

This clonotype was seen only a few times. This chain links TRBV27 with TRBJ2-5; D is perhaps TRBD1 or TRBD2 (7 bases each). Germline CDR1 is MNHEY and CDR2 is SMNVEV (reference sequence). There are 14 residues in the CDR3. Trimming removed 9 bases from V and 3 bases from J, with 17 bases in between. CDR3 nucleotide sequence: TGTGCCAGAAAAACGAGCGGGACAGAAGAGACCCAGTACTTC. The encoded protein is CARKTSGTEETQYF.

The V call is TRBV25-1, the J call TRBJ1-1; D gene uncertain. Germline loops: CDR1 MGHDK, CDR2 SYGVNS. CDR3 length equals 15 residues. V lost 8 bases to trimming and J lost 1 base, with 17 bases between them. The CDR3 protein is CASAQTGIPNTEAFF. The CDR3, as DNA: TGTGCCAGCGCCCAAACTGGGATCCCGAACACTGAAGCTTTCTTT.

Turning to this clonotype: An end of the junction differs from the germline gene, which may be a read error. The chain carries TRBV7-9 and TRBJ2-7; D might be TRBD1 (6 bases). The end of the DNA aligns better with TRBJ2-5, so the J call may be wrong. This CDR3 has 14 amino acids. In germline, CDR1 is SEHNR, CDR2 FQNEAQ (reference sequence). In DNA form, the CDR3 reads TGCGCCAGCAGCTCAGATAAGGCACAGGGGACCCAGTACTTC. Protein: CASSSDKAQGTQYF.

This clonotype was recorded a few times. The chain carries TRBV7-2 and TRBJ2-3; TRBD2 matches at 9 bases. CDR1 is SGHTA and CDR2 is FQGNSA in the germline V gene. Trimming at V came to 6 bases and at J to 5 bases, leaving 9 bases not matched to a gene. This CDR3 is built from 15 residues. Here the CDR3 reads CASSLPSGTVDTQYF. The CDR3 nucleotides are TGTGCCAGCAGTCTCCCTAGCGGGACCGTAGATACGCAGTATTTT.

This clonotype has only a few counts. The J gene is TRBJ2-5, the V gene TRBV12-3 or TRBV12-4; D is unresolved. The CDR3 is 13 amino acids. The ends were cut back, 6 bases at V and 3 bases at J, with 11 bases in the middle. CDR3 nucleotides: TGTGCCAGCAGCAGGATGAGAGAAGAGACCCAGTACTTC. As protein: CASSRMREETQYF.

The rearrangement joins TRBV20-1 to TRBJ2-1; D not resolved. Germline lookup yields CDR1 DFQATT and CDR2 SNEGSKA (reference sequence). The V gene lost 7 bases and the J gene lost 2 bases, with 12 bases spanning the gap. This CDR3 spans 13 amino acids. CDR3 sequence (DNA): TGCAGTGGAACCGTGGCCACCTACAATGAGCAGTTCTTC. This encodes CSGTVATYNEQFF.

This clonotype was detected a few times. V gene TRBV28 combines with J gene TRBJ2-4, with D hard to call. The CDR3 extends over 14 amino acids. V shed 4 bases and J shed 0 bases, with 7 bases lying between them. CDR1 and CDR2 (germline): MDHEN, SYDVKM. The CDR3 sequence is CASSSAVAKNIQYF. Written as DNA, the CDR3 is TGTGCCAGCAGTTCGGCAGTAGCCAAAAACATTCAGTACTTC.

The rearrangement joins TRBV6-5 to TRBJ2-1; 14 bases line up with TRBD2. J was trimmed by 8 bases and V by 3 bases; bases with no gene match: 12. CDR1 and CDR2 (germline): MNHEY, SVGAGI. The CDR3 runs 18 residues. CDR3 bases: TGTGCCAGCAGTTATTCTCACCGACTAGCGGGGGGGCGAGATGAGCAGTTCTTC. Translated: CASSYSHRLAGGRDEQFF.

This clonotype has more than one count but fewer than ten. V and J are TRBV5-1 and TRBJ1-5; tentatively, D is TRBD1 (5 bases). The CDR3 length is 15 residues. Per the germline V gene, CDR1 is SGHRS and CDR2 is YFSETQ. Trimming removed 5 bases from V and 5 bases from J, with 17 bases in between. The CDR3 spells CASSIGGEIYQPQHF. In DNA, the CDR3 is TGCGCCAGCAGTATCGGGGGGGAGATTTATCAGCCCCAGCATTTT.

The chain employs TRBV5-1 and TRBJ2-7; D possibly corresponds to TRBD1 (5 bases). CDR1 is SGHRS and CDR2 is YFSETQ in the germline V gene. CDR3 length: 14 amino acids. The V end lost 2 bases, the J end lost 1 base, and 10 bases lay between the germline ends. The CDR3 sequence is CASSFRQGSYEQYF. In nucleotides, the CDR3 is TGCGCCAGCAGCTTTCGGCAGGGATCCTACGAGCAGTACTTC. Supplemented by reference TRBV5-1 and TRBJ2-7, the full variable domain reads KAGVTQTPRYLIKTRGQQVTLSCSPISGHRSVSWYQQTPGQGLQFLFEYFSETQRNKGNFPGRFSGRQFSNSRSEMNVSTLELGDSALYLCASSFRQGSYEQYFGPGTRLTVT.

V is TRBV9 and J is TRBJ2-1, with 7 positions matching TRBD1. V trimming: 4 bases; J trimming: 4 bases; junction bases outside the gene matches: 8. The CDR3 runs to 15 residues. Looked up from germline, CDR1 is SGDLS and CDR2 is YYNGEE. The CDR3 loop is CASSSLGTAYNEQFF. Written as DNA, the CDR3 is TGTGCCAGCAGCTCCCTCGGGACAGCATACAATGAGCAGTTCTTC.

The chain links TRBV20-1 to TRBJ1-5; D is unclear. Deletions cut 6 bases from V and 0 bases from J, with 9 bases between. CDR1 is DFQATT, CDR2 SNEGSKA, per germline (reference sequence). The CDR3 extends over 13 amino acids. CDR3 DNA: TGCAGTGCGGAGCAGTATAGCAATCAGCCCCAGCATTTT. This gives the protein CSAEQYSNQPQHF.

This clonotype was seen only once. The chain uses TRBV30 and TRBJ2-4; possible D gene TRBD2, 6 bases. Near its end, the DNA agrees better with TRBJ2-7, so the J call may be wrong. Germline V lookup: CDR1 GTSNPN, CDR2 SVGIG (reference sequence). CDR3 length: 13 residues. CDR3 DNA: TGTGCCTGGCCGGGACTGTACCTTCACGAGCAGTACTTC. Translation: CAWPGLYLHEQYF.

V and J are TRBV20-1 and TRBJ2-6; D is undetermined. The CDR3 length is 14 residues. CDR1 DFQATT and CDR2 SNEGSKA come from the germline V gene (reference sequence). The germline V and J ends were trimmed by 2 bases and 0 bases, with 5 bases remaining between them. The CDR3 region is CSARHFSGANVLTF. The CDR3 DNA sequence: TGCAGTGCTAGACACTTCTCTGGGGCCAACGTCCTGACTTTC.

The count of this clonotype is one. V usage is TRBV7-3 and J usage is TRBJ2-5, with D possibly TRBD2 on 6 matching bases. Trimming cost V 1 base and J 5 bases, with 11 bases left between them. This CDR3 contains 14 residues. Germline loops: CDR1 SGHTA, CDR2 FQGTGA. The CDR3 DNA reads as TGTGCCAGCAGCTTAAGTGGGGAGGCGGAGACCCAGTACTTC. It is translated as CASSLSGEAETQYF.

The J gene is TRBJ1-2, the V gene TRBV24-1; D not certain. The CDR3 has 14 residues. The germline V gene encodes CDR1 KGHDR and CDR2 SFDVKD. V was pared by 0 bases and J by 1 base, with 5 bases between. The CDR3 reads CATSDLRFNYGYTF. CDR3 bases: TGTGCCACCAGTGATTTGAGGTTTAACTATGGCTACACCTTC.